This TCR beta chain came from a study of blood T cell repertoires in COVID-19 (TCRdb year 2020). For the study in its entirety: The collaborator samples originated in the United States, Italy and Spain and spanned the acute and convalescent phases of COVID-19. The material from the prospective study consisted of cDNA or gDNA derived from T cells, B-cell-depleted T cells, or PBMCs. Deeply sampled blood TCRbeta repertoires from subjects exposed to, actively infected with, or recovered from COVID-19 were included in the dataset. The repertoires were released in a freely available public database meant as a resource for research on the immune response to SARS-CoV-2. The samples were drawn from the first 160 participants of the ongoing ImmuneRACE study and from over a thousand subjects provided by 6 global collaborators. A de-identified subject ID, COVID-19 status, age in years and sex were almost always included in the sample metadata. Where available, HLA class I and class II types were obtained from metadata supplied by the sample provider rather than from assay-based typing.

Collaborating institutions collected whole blood in K2EDTA tubes following their own protocols. Collaborator samples were shipped for TCRbeta analysis as frozen whole blood, isolated PBMCs, or DNA extracted from either sample type. The research as a whole found: How much clinical and demographic metadata was included differed by source and by participant, and the metadata was provided uncurated.

On this clone itself: Its antigen remains undetermined. Within one base of it there is no much larger clone, and no base qualities were kept.

Clipping removes 2 bases from V and 8 bases from J, with 7 as the unmatched junction base count. Taken from the germline V gene (reference sequence), the CDR1 and CDR2 loops are GTSNPN and SVGIG. From cysteine to phenylalanine, the CDR3 is 14 amino acids long. The CDR3 DNA has 42 bases and is translated from base 1. TCRbeta CDR3 regions were amplified from genomic DNA using the immunoSEQ Assay, a bias-controlled multiplex PCR. Per the original workflow: The number of nucleated cells in each sample was estimated by amplification of reference gene primers within the assay. To quantify the absolute abundance of each unique TCRbeta CDR3 rearrangement, sequence reads were collapsed and filtered. For each sample, productive Simpson clonality was calculated by taking the square root of Simpson's diversity index across productive rearrangements. In TCRdb, the immuneACCESS table is reduced to in-frame sequences with V and J assigned. These tables do not hold every clone; where another copy was compared, an unresolved V gene accounts for under half, and the others remain unexplained. The DNA was the basis for D and trimming; V, J and clone size are from that table. The sample yields around 100,000 clones; around 89% were counted once. Approximately 3.4% of the sample belongs to the ten largest clones.

This chain joins TRBV30 to TRBJ2-3, with 10 bases matching TRBD1. Specimen: peripheral blood. The receptor was isolated from an older woman with acute or convalescent COVID-19. The nucleotide sequence reads TGTGCCTGGAGTACTGGACAGGGGGGCCGTACGCAGTATTTT. This gives the protein CAWSTGQGGRTQYF.